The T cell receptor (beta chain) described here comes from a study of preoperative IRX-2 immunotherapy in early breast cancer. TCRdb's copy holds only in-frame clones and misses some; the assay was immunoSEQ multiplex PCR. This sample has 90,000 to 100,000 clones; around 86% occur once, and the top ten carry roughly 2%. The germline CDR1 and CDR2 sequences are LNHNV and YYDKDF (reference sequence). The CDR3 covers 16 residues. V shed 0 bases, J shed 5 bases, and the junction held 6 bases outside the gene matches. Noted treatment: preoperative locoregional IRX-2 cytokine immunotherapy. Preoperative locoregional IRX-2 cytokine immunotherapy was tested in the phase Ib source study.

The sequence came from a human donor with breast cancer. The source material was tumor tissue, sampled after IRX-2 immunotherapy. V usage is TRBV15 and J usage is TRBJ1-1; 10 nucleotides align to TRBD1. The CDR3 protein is CATSRDRRDRGTEAFF. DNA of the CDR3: TGTGCCACCAGCAGAGACCGAAGGGACAGGGGTACTGAAGCTTTCTTT.